The next 5 T cell receptor beta chains were all read from a single sample in a study of blood T cells in healthy people across ages. Combining a sample-barcoded 5' primer with a J-beta primer mix, a second PCR ran for about 6 to 12 cycles. A single record per CDR3 protein comes from TCRdb applying MiXCR to the 5' RACE reads. The data show about 1.1 million distinct CDR3 sequences, with 30% to 40% seen just once and about 12% held by the top ten. The specimen sequenced was blood. Source of these receptors: a man younger than 35 in good health.

The CDR3: CASSPPSTLNTGELFF. The CDR3 DNA follows: TGTGCCAGCTCACCACCGTCTACACTGAACACCGGGGAGCTGTTTTTT. This chain links TRBV18 with TRBJ2-2; D ambiguous. The CDR3 spans 16 residues. V lost 0 bases and J 1 base, leaving 9 bases between the germline ends. The V gene's germline CDR1 is KGHSH and CDR2 LQKENI.

This clonotype showed up just once. The chain joins TRBV9 to TRBJ2-1, with TRBD2 matching 15 bases. V trimming: 4 bases; J trimming: 10 bases; junction bases outside the gene matches: 15. The CDR3 is made up of 18 amino acids. The germline CDR1 and CDR2 sequences are SGDLS and YYNGEE. The CDR3 is CASSPGTSGGQLVYEQFF. The CDR3 DNA is TGTGCCAGCAGCCCCGGGACTAGCGGGGGGCAGTTGGTATACGAGCAGTTCTTC. Complete variable domain (other parts from reference TRBV9 and TRBJ2-1): DSGVTQTPKHLITATGQRVTLRCSPRSGDLSVYWYQQSLDQGLQFLIQYYNGEERAKGNILERFSAQQFPDLHSELNLSSLELGDSALYFCASSPGTSGGQLVYEQFFGPGTRLTVL.

This clonotype has a handful of counts. The chain employs TRBV13 and TRBJ1-6, with D possibly being TRBD1 (5 bases). The germline V and J ends were trimmed by 1 base and 4 bases, with 11 bases remaining between them. The germline V gene has CDR1 PRHDT and CDR2 FYEKMQ (reference sequence). The CDR3 length is 16 residues. CDR3 sequence reads: CASSLAEGSYNSPLHF. The CDR3 region has the DNA TGTGCCAGCAGCTTAGCGGAGGGGTCTTATAATTCACCCCTCCACTTT.

The genes are TRBV2 and TRBJ2-7, with 9 bases lining up with TRBD1. CDR3 size: 17 residues. The J segment lost 3 bases and the V segment lost 3 bases, leaving 12 bases of the junction unmatched. Germline CDR1 SNHLY, CDR2 FYNNEI. The CDR3 protein is CASSDLWGQGFSYEQYF. The CDR3, as DNA: TGTGCCAGCAGTGATTTATGGGGACAGGGTTTTAGCTACGAGCAGTACTTC.

The chain has TRBV20-1 and TRBJ1-2, with 7 bases that match TRBD1. V lost 3 bases and J lost 2; bases outside the gene matches: 21. The CDR3 spans 19 residues. Germline CDR1 is DFQATT and CDR2 is SNEGSKA (reference sequence). CDR3 amino acids: CSARLPLTGSSASNYGYTF. Written as DNA, the CDR3 is TGCAGTGCTAGGTTACCCTTGACAGGGAGCTCCGCATCCAACTATGGCTACACCTTC.